A selection of T cell receptor beta chains follows, all from one sample in a study of T-cell memory formation after mild COVID-19. MiXCR, applied by TCRdb to the 5' RACE reads, yields one record per CDR3 protein. The data show tens of thousands of distinct CDR3 sequences, roughly 6.1% seen once. Sequencing was carried out using PBMCs or a T cell subset sorted from them (not recorded which). These TCRs come from an adult who had mild COVID-19 (a few samples of this study predate the infection). Cell type and time point are not known. CDR3s include the opening cysteine and the closing phenylalanine or tryptophan. The D gene is left open where the match is weak. Some rows have no size entry. The others give once, few or many, or a class for an expanded clone.

TRBD2,many,TRBJ2-7,TRBV10-3,CAISTTGTSAEQYF,TGTGCCATCAGTACAACCGGGACTAGCGCCGAGCAGTACTTC
TRBD2,many,TRBJ2-4,TRBV12-3/TRBV12-4,CASSPPGTTKNIQYF,TGTGCCAGCAGCCCCCCCGGGACTACTAAAAACATTCAGTACTTC
-,-,TRBJ2-1,TRBV6-2/TRBV6-3,CASSYSGFEYNEQFF,TGTGCCAGCAGTTACTCAGGGTTTGAGTACAATGAGCAGTTCTTC
-,few,TRBJ2-7,TRBV6-6,CASSRTEGGKQYF,TGTGCCAGCAGTAGGACGGAGGGGGGGAAGCAGTACTTC
-,few,TRBJ2-7,TRBV19,CASSVRDGGYEQYF,TGTGCCAGTAGTGTCCGGGACGGAGGCTACGAGCAGTACTTC
TRBD2,many,TRBJ2-1,TRBV4-1,CASSQRDLAGNEQFF,TGCGCCAGCAGCCAACGGGACTTAGCGGGAAATGAGCAGTTCTTC
TRBD2,-,TRBJ2-2,TRBV20-1,CSARGTSNAGELFF,TGCAGTGCTAGAGGGACTAGCAATGCCGGGGAGCTGTTTTTT
-,many,TRBJ2-2,TRBV28,CATAPPKTGELFF,TGTGCCACCGCACCCCCCAAGACCGGGGAGCTGTTTTTT
-,-,TRBJ1-1,TRBV25-1,CASSGVGRTEAFF,TGTGCCAGCAGTGGGGTCGGTAGGACTGAAGCTTTCTTT
-,many,TRBJ1-4,TRBV29-1,CSPKHVTLNEKLFF,TGCAGCCCCAAACATGTGACCCTTAATGAAAAACTGTTTTTT
TRBD1,-,TRBJ2-5,TRBV12-3/TRBV12-4,CASSSAGTGAETQYF,TGTGCCAGCAGTTCTGCCGGGACAGGGGCAGAGACCCAGTACTTC
-,-,TRBJ2-3,TRBV5-1,CASSFFPWRTDTQYF,TGCGCCAGCAGCTTTTTCCCCTGGAGGACAGATACGCAGTATTTT
TRBD1,many,TRBJ2-4,TRBV5-1,CASSLEGTGRYIQYF,TGCGCCAGCAGCTTGGAAGGGACAGGGCGGTACATTCAGTACTTC
-,few,TRBJ1-5,TRBV24-1,CATSDTHGNQPQHF,TGTGCCACCAGTGATACCCACGGCAATCAGCCCCAGCATTTT
-,many,TRBJ2-2,TRBV7-2,CASSLDLGIGELFF,TGTGCCAGCAGCTTAGATCTGGGAATCGGGGAGCTGTTTTTT
TRBD1,few,TRBJ2-5,TRBV24-1,CATSDLGQGAQETQYF,TGTGCCACCAGTGATTTGGGACAGGGGGCCCAAGAGACCCAGTACTTC
TRBD1,few,TRBJ1-4,TRBV5-1,CASSLAGQENEKLFF,TGCGCCAGCAGCTTGGCCGGACAGGAGAATGAAAAACTGTTTTTT
-,few,TRBJ2-3,TRBV7-9,CASSLGGPTSDTQYF,TGTGCCAGCAGCTTAGGGGGACCAACTTCAGATACGCAGTATTTT
TRBD1,-,TRBJ1-2,TRBV19,CASRDRGIGYTF,TGTGCCTCACGGGACAGGGGGATCGGCTACACCTTC
-,-,TRBJ2-2,TRBV19,CSSSDGAANTGELFF,TGTTCTAGTAGTGATGGGGCAGCGAACACCGGGGAGCTGTTTTTT
TRBD2,many,TRBJ2-1,TRBV12-3/TRBV12-4,CASSLLAGVQNEQFF,TGTGCCAGCAGTCTACTAGCGGGAGTCCAGAATGAGCAGTTCTTC
TRBD2,many,TRBJ2-3,TRBV4-1,CASSRQRGGRADTQYF,TGCGCCAGCAGCAGACAGCGGGGGGGCCGGGCAGATACGCAGTATTTT
TRBD2,-,TRBJ2-6,TRBV7-9,CASSLEGSGSTGANVLTF,TGTGCCAGCAGCTTAGAGGGAAGCGGGAGTACAGGGGCCAACGTCCTGACTTTC
-,-,TRBJ1-6,TRBV20-1,CGGGALSSPLHF,TGCGGGGGGGGGGCCTTGAGCTCACCCCTCCACTTT